The 27 T cell receptor beta chains presented below share a single source sample, sequenced in a study of beta chain features in type 1 diabetes. Investigators reverse transcribed all isolated RNA, so they sequenced expressed TCRB transcripts. Sequenced by immunoSEQ multiplex PCR; TCRdb stores in-frame clones only, minus some. Here the sample spans around 99,000 clones, approximately 37% being singletons. The sample taken for sequencing was stem cell memory CD4+ T cells from blood. All receptors derive from a woman between 18 and 30 years old in good health.

This clone has a handful of counts. The gene calls are TRBV7-9 and TRBJ1-5, with D tentatively TRBD1 (6 bases). CDR1 SEHNR and CDR2 FQNEAQ come from the germline V gene (reference sequence). The V and J ends lost 4 bases and 7 bases respectively, with 8 bases between them. The CDR3 runs to 12 residues. The CDR3 DNA reads TGTGCCAGCAGCTCTACAGGGCAGCCCCAGCATTTT. It yields the protein CASSSTGQPQHF.

This clone was seen more than once but under ten times. The chain recombines TRBV5-1 with TRBJ2-7; 13 nucleotides agree with TRBD2. The germline V gene has CDR1 SGHRS and CDR2 YFSETQ. Trimming took 4 bases from V and 4 from J; bases not matched to a gene: 5. This CDR3 is 15 amino acids long. The CDR3 nucleotides are TGCGCCAGCAGCGGGGGACTAGCGGGACAGTACGAGCAGTACTTC. As protein: CASSGGLAGQYEQYF.

This clone showed up just a few times. The J gene is TRBJ1-2, the V gene TRBV21-1; TRBD1 is taken as the D call from the table, unchecked against the DNA. TRBV21-1 is a pseudogene locus. The CDR3 sequence is 15 residues long. The CDR3 nucleotides read TGTGCCAGCAGCAAAGGACAGGAGGCTGTGGATGGCTACACCTTC. Its protein is CASSKGQEAVDGYTF.

The gene calls are TRBV7-9 and TRBJ1-1; TRBD1 matches 9 bases. Trimming at V came to 5 bases and at J to 0 bases, leaving 10 bases not matched to a gene. In germline, CDR1 is SEHNR, CDR2 FQNEAQ (reference sequence). The CDR3 has 17 residues. The DNA for the CDR3 is TGTGCCAGCAGCCGAACAGGGGGCGTTTCGATGAACACTGAAGCTTTCTTT. It translates to CASSRTGGVSMNTEAFF.

A few counts support this clone. This chain links TRBV7-3 with TRBJ2-2; TRBD2 aligns across 7 bases. The V gene end was trimmed by 5 bases and the J gene end by 6 bases; junction bases not matched to a gene: 3. Germline loops: CDR1 SGHTA, CDR2 FQGTGA. The CDR3 spans 13 residues. The CDR3, as DNA: TGTGCCAGCAGCCGGGGGGTATCCGGGGAGCTGTTTTTT. It is translated as CASSRGVSGELFF.

V is TRBV5-4 and J is TRBJ2-3; weak D call: TRBD2 (7 bases). V was pared by 4 bases and J by 1 base, with 16 bases between. This CDR3 is 16 amino acids long. Germline values: CDR1 SGHNT, CDR2 YYREEE (reference sequence). DNA of the CDR3: TGTGCCAGCAGCGCGGGGGCGGGAGCAGGCACAGATACGCAGTATTTT. Its translation is CASSAGAGAGTDTQYF.

This clone was recorded only once. The chain has TRBV28 and TRBJ1-5, with 7 nucleotides matching TRBD1. V trimming: 5 bases; J trimming: 0 bases; junction bases outside the gene matches: 16. The CDR3 runs to 19 residues. CDR1 MDHEN and CDR2 SYDVKM come from the germline V gene. Here the CDR3 DNA reads TGTGCCAGCAGTCGAAGGCAGGGGGGCGCAAGATATAGCAATCAGCCCCAGCATTTT. Residues: CASSRRQGGARYSNQPQHF.

The gene calls are TRBV5-1 and TRBJ2-3, with D possibly matching TRBD2 (5 bases). Trimming pared 3 bases from V and 4 bases from J, leaving 15 bases between. Germline V gene sequence: CDR1 SGHRS, CDR2 YFSETQ. The length of the CDR3 is 15 residues. CDR3 DNA: TGCGCCAGCAGCTCCTTGGGGAGTGAAGCAGATACGCAGTATTTT. This translates into CASSSLGSEADTQYF.

Only one count was recorded for this clone. The rearrangement uses TRBV2 and TRBJ1-2; D is uncertain. CDR3 size: 15 residues. The germline V gene has CDR1 SNHLY and CDR2 FYNNEI. The V end lost 4 bases, the J end lost 7 bases, and 19 bases lay between the germline ends. The chain's CDR3 is CASSVLIPSTGGYTF. In DNA, the CDR3 is TGTGCCAGCAGTGTGCTAATCCCGAGCACGGGTGGCTACACCTTC.

V and J are TRBV6-5 and TRBJ1-3; TRBD1 might be the D (5 bases). From germline, CDR1 is MNHEY and CDR2 SVGAGI. Trimming removed 7 bases from V and 1 base from J, with 11 bases in between. The CDR3 covers 14 residues. CDR3 nucleotide sequence: TGTGCCAGCACCCGAGACAGTTCTGGAAACACCATATATTTT. It yields the protein CASTRDSSGNTIYF.

This clone was found a few times. V is TRBV4-1 and J is TRBJ2-5; D gene ambiguous. CDR3 size: 14 residues. Trimming shortened V by 0 bases and J by 5 bases, and 10 bases separated the two germline ends. Germline CDR1 and CDR2: MGHRA and YSYEKL. The DNA for the CDR3 is TGCGCCAGCAGCCAAGATACACAGTGGGAGACCCAGTACTTC. It codes for CASSQDTQWETQYF.

This clone was observed a few times. The V and J genes are TRBV6-5 and TRBJ1-1; D unclear. V was clipped by 2 bases and J by 4 bases, with 14 bases between them. In germline, CDR1 is MNHEY, CDR2 SVGAGI. The length of the CDR3 is 15 residues. The CDR3 here is CASSYGGLGGTEAFF. The CDR3, as DNA: TGTGCCAGCAGTTACGGTGGGTTGGGAGGCACTGAAGCTTTCTTT.

J is TRBJ2-7 and V is TRBV6-5, with unresolved D. V was shortened by 2 bases and J by 7 bases, with 6 bases between the two germline ends. Germline CDR1 reads MNHEY; CDR2 reads SVGAGI. This CDR3 has 11 residues. CDR3 DNA sequence: TGTGCCAGCAGTTACCGAGATGAGCAGTACTTC. As protein: CASSYRDEQYF.

The V and J genes are TRBV7-9 and TRBJ2-7, with D maybe TRBD1 (5 bases). The V gene lost 4 bases and the J gene lost 1 base, with 11 bases spanning the gap. From germline, CDR1 is SEHNR and CDR2 FQNEAQ (reference sequence). The CDR3 covers 14 residues. The CDR3 sequence is CASSSKDSSYEQYF. CDR3 DNA: TGTGCCAGCAGCTCTAAAGACAGTTCCTACGAGCAGTACTTC.

The chain couples TRBV6-1 to TRBJ2-7; 12 bases map to TRBD1. The CDR3 sequence is 16 residues long. V gave up 2 bases and J gave up 7 bases; unmatched junction bases: 9. The V gene's germline CDR1 is MNHNS and CDR2 SASEGT. The CDR3 DNA is TGTGCCAGCAGTGAAAGCCCGGGACAGGGGGCTGGAGAGCAGTACTTC. Its protein product is CASSESPGQGAGEQYF.

This clone showed up just a few times. The chain has TRBV7-2 and TRBJ2-1; a possible D gene is TRBD2 (6 bases). Per germline, CDR1 SGHTA and CDR2 FQGNSA. V was trimmed by 4 bases and J by 10 bases, leaving 20 bases between them. The CDR3 length is 15 residues. The CDR3: CASSWAGTRRREQFF. The CDR3 DNA reads as TGTGCCAGCAGCTGGGCGGGAACGCGACGGCGGGAGCAGTTCTTC.

V is TRBV15 and J is TRBJ2-2; D is unresolved. V was shortened by 5 bases and J by 4 bases, with 14 bases between the two germline ends. Per germline, CDR1 LNHNV and CDR2 YYDKDF (reference sequence). There are 15 residues in the CDR3. The chain's CDR3 is CATSPGAVFTGELFF. In nucleotides, the CDR3 is TGTGCCACCAGCCCGGGTGCGGTATTCACCGGGGAGCTGTTTTTT.

This chain uses TRBV18 with TRBJ2-2; D remains unclear. In germline, CDR1 is KGHSH, CDR2 LQKENI. V was clipped by 3 bases and J by 5 bases, with 4 bases between them. This CDR3 contains 12 residues. The CDR3 region is CASSPSTGELFF. The CDR3 DNA follows: TGTGCCAGCTCACCGTCTACCGGGGAGCTGTTTTTT.

The V gene is TRBV11-2, the J gene TRBJ2-1; TRBD2 agrees at 9 bases. V was clipped by 1 base and J by 12 bases; unmatched bases: 10. The germline V gene has CDR1 SGHAT and CDR2 FQNNGV. The CDR3 runs to 15 residues. This chain's CDR3 is CASSLVGGRAVGQFF. The CDR3 coding sequence is TGTGCCAGCAGCTTAGTGGGCGGGAGGGCCGTGGGGCAGTTCTTC.

This CDR3 is CASSGTGYGYTF. The DNA of the CDR3 is TGTGCCAGCAGTGGGACAGGGTATGGCTACACCTTC. The V call is TRBV25-1, the J call TRBJ1-2; 8 bases match TRBD1. Germline CDR1 and CDR2: MGHDK and SYGVNS. V was clipped by 4 bases and J by 5 bases; unmatched bases: 0. CDR3 length: 12 amino acids.

The rearrangement joins TRBV7-2 to TRBJ2-7; 9 bases line up with TRBD2. The CDR3 extends over 14 amino acids. Germline V gene lookup returns CDR1 SGHTA and CDR2 FQGNSA. V was clipped by 5 bases and J by 5 bases; unmatched bases: 7. The CDR3 region has the DNA TGTGCCAGCAGCAATGCGGGAGGGTCCAACGAGCAGTACTTC. Translating it yields CASSNAGGSNEQYF.

The V and J genes are TRBV28 and TRBJ2-1; 15 nucleotides match TRBD2. J lost 2 bases, V lost 5 bases, and 4 bases had no gene match. The germline V gene encodes CDR1 MDHEN and CDR2 SYDVKM. CDR3 size: 17 residues. CDR3 coding DNA: TGTGCCAGCAGTGGGACTAGCGGGAGGATAGCCTACAATGAGCAGTTCTTC. Its translation is CASSGTSGRIAYNEQFF.

The chain recombines TRBV6-6 with TRBJ2-1, with D perhaps TRBD1 (5 bases). This CDR3 is 16 amino acids long. CDR1 MNHNY and CDR2 SVGAGI come from the germline V gene (reference sequence). Trimming pared 8 bases from V and 5 bases from J, leaving 22 bases between. The CDR3 loop is CASVNRRPDRNNEQFF. For the CDR3, the DNA is TGTGCCAGCGTAAATAGGCGCCCCGACAGAAACAATGAGCAGTTCTTC.

This clone has just a few counts. The chain combines TRBV30 with TRBJ2-7; TRBD2 aligns across 14 bases. Germline lookup yields CDR1 GTSNPN and CDR2 SVGIG (reference sequence). The CDR3 totals 13 residues. The V and J ends lost 7 bases and 5 bases, in that order; junction bases with no gene match: 4. CDR3 region: CASLGLAGDEQYF. Written as DNA, the CDR3 is TGTGCCTCCTTGGGACTAGCGGGAGACGAGCAGTACTTC.

The chain uses TRBV19 and TRBJ1-5; 7 nucleotides align to TRBD1. V lost 4 bases, J lost 2 bases, and 5 bases stayed unmatched. CDR1 LNHDA and CDR2 SQIVND come from the germline V gene (reference sequence). The CDR3 length is 15 residues. In DNA, the CDR3 is TGTGCCAGTAGTACCATTGACAGGGGCAATCAGCCCCAGCATTTT. Protein sequence: CASSTIDRGNQPQHF.

This clone has more than one count but fewer than ten. The chain's CDR3 is CSVVRQGTYEQYF. CDR3 DNA sequence: TGCAGCGTTGTAAGGCAGGGAACCTACGAGCAGTACTTC. This sequence joins TRBV29-1 and TRBJ2-7, with D maybe TRBD1 (5 bases). CDR1 is SQVTM, CDR2 ANQGSEA, per germline. V lost 4 bases and J 2 bases, leaving 12 bases between the germline ends. The CDR3 is 13 amino acids.

In this sample, this clone turned up once. The chain recombines TRBV9 with TRBJ2-7; the match to TRBD1 covers 7 bases. Germline V gene lookup returns CDR1 SGDLS and CDR2 YYNGEE. V trimming: 0 bases; J trimming: 1 base; junction bases outside the gene matches: 7. This CDR3 is built from 16 residues. In DNA, the CDR3 is TGTGCCAGCAGCGTAGAACCCGGACAGGTTTCCTACGAGCAGTACTTC. Amino acid sequence: CASSVEPGQVSYEQYF.